The 7 T cell receptor beta chains below were found in one sample sequenced in a study of control samples from healthy donors and cancer patients. Data came from immunoSEQ multiplex PCR; TCRdb stores just in-frame clones and leaves some out. The table records about 130,000 clones, 80% to 95% of them present only once. The sample was blood. The receptors here all came from a man aged 18 to 29 in good health.

This clone was counted only a few times. The rearrangement uses TRBV30 and TRBJ1-1; D is uncertain. The length of the CDR3 is 11 residues. CDR1 GTSNPN and CDR2 SVGIG come from the germline V gene (reference sequence). V shed 0 bases and J shed 6 bases, with 5 bases lying between them. CDR3 DNA: TGTGCCTGGAGTGTAGCAGCTGAAGCTTTCTTT. Translation gives CAWSVAAEAFF.

This chain uses TRBV12-5 with TRBJ1-4, with D possibly being TRBD1 (6 bases). Germline CDR1 LGHNT, CDR2 FRNRAP. This CDR3 has 19 residues. V was shortened by 3 bases and J by 5 bases, with 25 bases between the two germline ends. CDR3 bases: TGTGCTAGTGGTTTATCCCACAGGAGGTGGGGGCCGTTCAATGAAAAACTGTTTTTT. Translation gives CASGLSHRRWGPFNEKLFF.

The V and J genes are TRBV29-1 and TRBJ1-1; D gene ambiguous. This CDR3 spans 14 amino acids. CDR1 and CDR2 (germline): SQVTM, ANQGSEA. V was cut by 6 bases and J by 2 bases, with 16 bases left in between. CDR3 DNA sequence: TGCAGCGTGTACCCTGAAACGGAAAACACTGAAGCTTTCTTT. Protein: CSVYPETENTEAFF.

The V and J genes are TRBV7-3 and TRBJ2-1; TRBD2 is a possible D gene (6 bases). The V end was cut by 5 bases, the J end by 0 bases, with 17 bases between. Germline CDR1 is SGHTA and CDR2 is FQGTGA. This CDR3 region has 17 residues. This CDR3 is CASSATLADSSYNEQFF. The CDR3, as DNA: TGTGCCAGCAGCGCTACACTAGCTGATAGCTCCTACAATGAGCAGTTCTTC.

The chain couples TRBV12-5 to TRBJ1-4; 8 bases are shared with TRBD1. The CDR3 contains 15 residues. With 6 bases clipped from V and 7 bases from J, the junction kept 10 bases outside the gene matches. Looked up from germline, CDR1 is LGHNT and CDR2 is FRNRAP. As DNA, the CDR3 is TGTGCTAGTGGCCCCGGACAGGGCAGTGCTGAAAAACTGTTTTTT. It specifies CASGPGQGSAEKLFF.

The chain is built from TRBV13 and TRBJ2-7; D not certain. CDR1 and CDR2 (germline): PRHDT, FYEKMQ (reference sequence). The germline V and J ends were trimmed by 5 bases and 0 bases, with 14 bases remaining between them. The CDR3 sequence is 15 residues long. The CDR3 DNA reads as TGTGCCAGCAGCCCAGGACGGATTAGCTCCTACGAGCAGTACTTC. Translation gives CASSPGRISSYEQYF.

V and J are TRBV5-1 and TRBJ1-5; D possibly corresponds to TRBD1 (5 bases). The V end lost 4 bases, the J end lost 1 base, and 9 bases lay between the germline ends. The CDR3 has 14 amino acids. Germline-derived CDR1 and CDR2 are SGHRS and YFSETQ. The CDR3 DNA reads TGCGCCAGCAGCCCGGGACCCAGCAATCAGCCCCAGCATTTT. It yields the protein CASSPGPSNQPQHF.